This T cell receptor beta chain was observed in a study of molecular identifiers for immune sequencing clone quantification. Study details: Replicates involved a five-way split of RNA from approximately 20,000 or 100,000 naive CD8 cells, with sequencing of four. Study outcomes and limitations: One cell's worth of spiked Jurkat TCR RNA was reportedly detectable among approximately 990,000 naive cells.

MiXCR, run by TCRdb on the PCR reads, gives a single entry per CDR3 protein. Among some 590,000 distinct CDR3 sequences listed, roughly 27% were seen once. About this clonotype: Its antigen is still unknown.

This CDR3 region has 14 residues. Trimming took off 2 bases at V and 7 bases at J, with 17 bases between the two ends. The germline CDR1 and CDR2 sequences are GTSNPN and SVGIG (reference sequence). Naive CD8 libraries came from about 20,000 to 1,000,000 sorted cells with 10%, 30% or 50% RNA. Sequencing was done on a sample of naive CD8+ T cells from blood, with Jurkat cell RNA spiked in. Subset indicated: FACS-sorted CD8+CD4-CCR7+CD45RA+ naive T cells. V usage is TRBV30 and J usage is TRBJ2-5, with D unclear. This sequence was found in a human donor in good health. Some libraries in this study had Jurkat cell RNA spiked in. CDR3 in DNA: TGTGCCTGGAGTCCGCCACGCCAGCATTGGACCCAGTACTTC. Protein: CAWSPPRQHWTQYF. Looking up the rest from reference TRBV30 and TRBJ2-5 gives the full variable domain: SQTIHQWPATLVQPVGSPLSLECTVEGTSNPNLYWYRQAAGRGLQLLFYSVGIGQISSEVPQNLSASRPQDRQFILSSKKLLLSDSGFYLCAWSPPRQHWTQYFGPGTRLLVL.